These T cell receptor beta chains were read from a single sample in a study of cytomegalovirus exposure and HLA in healthy donors. TCRdb's copy holds only in-frame clones and misses some; the assay was immunoSEQ multiplex PCR. The table shows under 250,000 clones, with roughly 84% occurring only once. Sample: PBMCs. The receptors were gathered from a girl aged 2-10 years in good health and CMV-seronegative. Each CDR3 is given with its conserved first and last residue. D genes are given only for firm matches.

>TRBV10-3|-
CAITRAPSYEQYF
>TRBV9|TRBD2
CASSVARLAGASGANVLTF
>TRBV27|TRBD1
CASSLTGQGNYGYTF
>TRBV19|TRBD2
CASSIDLLAGGDNEQFF
>TRBV11-3|TRBD2
CASSLAGGDTGELFF
>TRBV19|-
CASDTRGLGQPQHF
>TRBV18|-
CASSPSSSSYNEQFF
>TRBV11-2|-
CASSLTVREQYF
>TRBV5-6|TRBD1
CASSLTGSNQPQHF
>TRBV5-1|-
CASSWTVEETQYF
>TRBV7-6|TRBD2
CASSTIAGGTTDTQYF
>TRBV4-1|-
CASSRWLRGNTEAFF
>TRBV29-1|TRBD2
CSVSGGASPPTDTQYF
>TRBV21-1|-
CASGSGSRPYNEQFF
>TRBV5-1|-
CASSHEGTGVTDTQYF
>TRBV6-1|TRBD2
CASSGLTSGRAGRGIETQYF
>TRBV27|TRBD2
CASSQWTSGYEQYF
>TRBV18|-
CASSPTTGGLFPDEQFF
>TRBV7-2|TRBD2
CASSSPGLALYNEQFF
>TRBV7-9|-
CASSFTSRDATYEQYF
>TRBV15|-
CATSRGQGDRYEQYF
>TRBV10-3|-
CAISESAGTGELFF
>TRBV7-9|-
CASSLDREQYF
>TRBV5-1|-
CASSFRSLGDEQYF
>TRBV30|TRBD2
CASHSGRDSSYNEQFF
>TRBV6-7|TRBD1
CASSSPGTGGGNEQFF
>TRBV7-9|TRBD1
CASSSTGTGDGYTF
>TRBV30|-
CAWSVLVQDNTF
>TRBV6-4|TRBD1
CASSEGTGNEQFF
>TRBV27|TRBD1
CASSPGQGVTEAFF
>TRBV7-9|TRBD1
CASSWGQGLLYEQYF
>TRBV7-8|TRBD2
CASSSGLAGIYEQYF
>TRBV7-6|-
CASSLVAGMADTQYF
>TRBV16|TRBD1
CASSPQGTEAFF
>TRBV20-1|TRBD2
CGGLAGEQFF
>TRBV4-1|-
CASSQVRQGWGTEAFF
>TRBV2|TRBD2
CASSEGTSGEETQYF
>TRBV27|TRBD1
CASSSHGTGQSYTF
>TRBV6-1|TRBD1
CASTDELQGLPQHF
>TRBV27|-
CASSRASQETQYF
>TRBV30|-
CAWRGHSPPLHF
>TRBV6-5|TRBD1
CASSRDREKLFF
>TRBV5-1|-
CASSLGQSGNTIYF
>TRBV14|-
CASSRIENSPLHF
>TRBV6-6|-
CASSYSRDSNQPQHF
>TRBV5-6|TRBD2
CASSWAGERFILNNEQFF
>TRBV2|-
CASSVGRVGNQPQHF
>TRBV10-3|TRBD2
CAIKTSASTDTQYF
>TRBV25-1|-
CASSKGYSSYNEQFF
>TRBV19|-
CASSIRGPFEAFF
>TRBV5-1|-
CASSLVPMSGTYEQYF
>TRBV5-4|-
CASSLAGGNTIYF
>TRBV5-6|TRBD2
CASSPTSGAEDTQYF
>TRBV19|TRBD2
CASSIARLAGGYYNEQFF
>TRBV7-7|TRBD2
CASSQVAGAYNEQFF